The clone carrying this T cell receptor (beta chain) was seen a few times. Its matching antigen is unknown. The CDR3 is 14 amino acids. From germline, CDR1 is DFQATT and CDR2 SNEGSKA (reference sequence). The V segment lost 6 bases and the J segment 5 bases; nucleotides outside the gene matches: 9. This sample's TCRbeta library carried unique molecular identifier barcodes. In TCRdb, the PCR reads were re-called with MiXCR into one record per CDR3 protein. The sample consists of around 960,000 distinct CDR3 sequences, roughly 29% of them appearing once. This entry belongs to a study of T-cell reconstitution after alpha-beta-depleted transplantation in children. Notes on the study in general: T-cell numbers and diversity one year post-transplant derived largely from freshly generated T cells.

The chain uses TRBV20-1 and TRBJ2-1, with TRBD1 matching 8 bases. The receptor comes from a boy less than two years old who had a stem cell transplant for SCID, so the T cells may come from the graft donor. The sequences come from PBMCs, mostly from graft donor cells, collected 360 days after TCRalphabeta/CD19-depleted stem cell transplant. The chain's CDR3 is CSARTGQGNNEQFF. The CDR3 region has the DNA TGCAGTGCCCGCACTGGACAGGGTAACAATGAGCAGTTCTTC.